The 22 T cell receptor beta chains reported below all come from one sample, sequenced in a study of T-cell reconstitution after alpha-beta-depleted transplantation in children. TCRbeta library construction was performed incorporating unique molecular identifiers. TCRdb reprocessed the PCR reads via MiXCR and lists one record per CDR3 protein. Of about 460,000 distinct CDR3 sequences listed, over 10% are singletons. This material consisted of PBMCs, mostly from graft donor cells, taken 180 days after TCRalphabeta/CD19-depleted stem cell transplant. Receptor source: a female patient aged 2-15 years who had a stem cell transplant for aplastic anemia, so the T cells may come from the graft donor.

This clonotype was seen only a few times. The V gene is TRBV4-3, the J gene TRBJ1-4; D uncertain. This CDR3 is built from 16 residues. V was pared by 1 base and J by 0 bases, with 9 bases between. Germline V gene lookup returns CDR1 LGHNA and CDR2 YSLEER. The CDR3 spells CASSQVHGPTNEKLFF. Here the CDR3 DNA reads TGCGCCAGCAGCCAAGTACACGGCCCAACTAATGAAAAACTGTTTTTT.

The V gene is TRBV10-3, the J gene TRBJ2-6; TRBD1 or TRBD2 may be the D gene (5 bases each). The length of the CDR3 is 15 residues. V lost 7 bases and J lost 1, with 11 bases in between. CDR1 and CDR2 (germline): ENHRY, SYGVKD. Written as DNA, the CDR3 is TGTGCCATCACGGGGACCATATCTGGGGCCAACGTCCTGACTTTC. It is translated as CAITGTISGANVLTF.

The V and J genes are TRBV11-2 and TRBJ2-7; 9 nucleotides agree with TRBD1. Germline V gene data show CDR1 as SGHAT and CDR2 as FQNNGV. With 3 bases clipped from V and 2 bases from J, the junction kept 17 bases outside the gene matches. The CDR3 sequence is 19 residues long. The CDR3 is CASSFPVGTGTLRPYEQYF. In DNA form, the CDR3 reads TGTGCCAGCAGCTTCCCTGTTGGGACAGGGACCTTAAGGCCCTACGAGCAGTACTTC. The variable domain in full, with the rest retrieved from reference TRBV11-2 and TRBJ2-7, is EAGVAQSPRYKIIEKRQSVAFWCNPISGHATLYWYQQILGQGPKLLIQFQNNGVVDDSQLPKDRFSAERLKGVDSTLKIQPAKLEDSAVYLCASSFPVGTGTLRPYEQYFGPGTRLTVT.

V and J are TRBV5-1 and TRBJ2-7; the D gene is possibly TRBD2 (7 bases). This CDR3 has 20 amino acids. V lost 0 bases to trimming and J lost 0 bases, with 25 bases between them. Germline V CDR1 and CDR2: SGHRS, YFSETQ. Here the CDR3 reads CASSLVGRGPSQRYSYEQYF. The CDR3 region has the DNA TGCGCCAGCAGCTTGGTAGGGCGGGGGCCAAGCCAACGATACTCCTACGAGCAGTACTTC. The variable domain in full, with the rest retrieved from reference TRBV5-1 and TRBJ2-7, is KAGVTQTPRYLIKTRGQQVTLSCSPISGHRSVSWYQQTPGQGLQFLFEYFSETQRNKGNFPGRFSGRQFSNSRSEMNVSTLELGDSALYLCASSLVGRGPSQRYSYEQYFGPGTRLTVT.

CDR3 protein: CASSPPATTGRAFF. The CDR3 DNA follows: TGTGCCAGCTCACCACCTGCCACGACAGGGCGGGCTTTCTTT. The chain is built from TRBV18 and TRBJ1-1; 7 positions match TRBD1. Germline loops: CDR1 KGHSH, CDR2 LQKENI. The CDR3 runs 14 residues. The V segment lost 0 bases and the J segment 11 bases; nucleotides outside the gene matches: 9.

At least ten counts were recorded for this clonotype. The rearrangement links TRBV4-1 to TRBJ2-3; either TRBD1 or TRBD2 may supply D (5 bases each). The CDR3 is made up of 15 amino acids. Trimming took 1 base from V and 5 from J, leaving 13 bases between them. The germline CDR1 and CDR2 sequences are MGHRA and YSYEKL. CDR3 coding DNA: TGCGCCAGCAGCCAAGGGGACCAAATCCTAGATACGCAGTATTTT. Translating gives CASSQGDQILDTQYF.

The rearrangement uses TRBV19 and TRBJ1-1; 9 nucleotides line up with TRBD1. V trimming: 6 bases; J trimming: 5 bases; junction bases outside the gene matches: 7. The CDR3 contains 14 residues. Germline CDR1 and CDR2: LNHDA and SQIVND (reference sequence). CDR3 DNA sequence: TGTGCCAGTAGGACAGGGGGGAGAGGAACTGAAGCTTTCTTT. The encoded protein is CASRTGGRGTEAFF. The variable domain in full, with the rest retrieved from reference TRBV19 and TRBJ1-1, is DGGITQSPKYLFRKEGQNVTLSCEQNLNHDAMYWYRQDPGQGLRLIYYSQIVNDFQKGDIAEGYSVSREKKESFPLTVTSAQKNPTAFYLCASRTGGRGTEAFFGQGTRLTVV.

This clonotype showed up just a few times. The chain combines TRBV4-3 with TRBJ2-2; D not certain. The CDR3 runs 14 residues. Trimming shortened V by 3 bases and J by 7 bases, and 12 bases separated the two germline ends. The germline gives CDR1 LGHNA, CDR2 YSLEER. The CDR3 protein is CASSHLQLGGELFF. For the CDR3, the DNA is TGCGCCAGCAGCCACCTCCAGTTGGGCGGGGAGCTGTTTTTT.

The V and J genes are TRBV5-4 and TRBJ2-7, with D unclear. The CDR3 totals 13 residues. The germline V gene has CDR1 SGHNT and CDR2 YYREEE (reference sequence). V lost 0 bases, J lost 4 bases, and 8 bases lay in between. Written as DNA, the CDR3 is TGTGCCAGCAGCTTGGAGCCAGGTTACGAGCAGTACTTC. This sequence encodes CASSLEPGYEQYF. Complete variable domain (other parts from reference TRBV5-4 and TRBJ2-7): ETGVTQSPTHLIKTRGQQVTLRCSSQSGHNTVSWYQQALGQGPQFIFQYYREEENGRGNFPPRFSGLQFPNYSSELNVNALELDDSALYLCASSLEPGYEQYFGPGTRLTVT.

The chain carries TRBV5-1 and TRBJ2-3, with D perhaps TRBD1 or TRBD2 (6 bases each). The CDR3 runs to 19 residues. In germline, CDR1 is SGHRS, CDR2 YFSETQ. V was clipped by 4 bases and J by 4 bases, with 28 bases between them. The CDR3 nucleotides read TGCGCCAGCAGCCCCGGGCGCGGGCCAGGGGAAAGGAGGGCAGATACGCAGTATTTT. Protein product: CASSPGRGPGERRADTQYF.

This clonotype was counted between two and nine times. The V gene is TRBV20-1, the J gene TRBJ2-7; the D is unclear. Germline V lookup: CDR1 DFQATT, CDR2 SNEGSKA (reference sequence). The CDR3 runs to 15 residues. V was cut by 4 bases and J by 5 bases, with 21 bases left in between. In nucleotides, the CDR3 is TGCAGTGCTACCACACCGGGCCCCCGGGCCCACGAGCAGTACTTC. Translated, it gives CSATTPGPRAHEQYF.

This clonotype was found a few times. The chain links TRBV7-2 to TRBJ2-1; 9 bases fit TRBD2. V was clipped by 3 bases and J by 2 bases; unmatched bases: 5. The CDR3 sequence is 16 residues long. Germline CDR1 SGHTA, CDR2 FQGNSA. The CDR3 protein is CASSFFAGGPYNEQFF. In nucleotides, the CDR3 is TGTGCCAGCAGCTTTTTTGCGGGAGGGCCCTACAATGAGCAGTTCTTC.

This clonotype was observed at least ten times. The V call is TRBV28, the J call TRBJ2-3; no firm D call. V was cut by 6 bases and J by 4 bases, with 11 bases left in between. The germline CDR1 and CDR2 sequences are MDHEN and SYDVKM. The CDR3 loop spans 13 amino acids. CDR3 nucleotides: TGTGCCAGCAGGGGTACCTGGCCAGATACGCAGTATTTT. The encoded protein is CASRGTWPDTQYF.

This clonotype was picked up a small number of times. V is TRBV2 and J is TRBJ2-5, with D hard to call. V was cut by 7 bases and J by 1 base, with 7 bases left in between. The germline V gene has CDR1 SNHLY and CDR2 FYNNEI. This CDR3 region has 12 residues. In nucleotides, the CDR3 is TGTGCCAGCAAAGTGGGCCAAGAGACCCAGTACTTC. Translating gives CASKVGQETQYF.

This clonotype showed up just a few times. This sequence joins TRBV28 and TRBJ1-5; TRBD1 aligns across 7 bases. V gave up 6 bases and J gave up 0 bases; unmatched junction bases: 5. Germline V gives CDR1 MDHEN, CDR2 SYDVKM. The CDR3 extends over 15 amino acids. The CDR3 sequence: CASSVGDSSNQPQHF. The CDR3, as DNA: TGTGCCAGCAGCGTAGGGGACAGTAGCAATCAGCCCCAGCATTTT.

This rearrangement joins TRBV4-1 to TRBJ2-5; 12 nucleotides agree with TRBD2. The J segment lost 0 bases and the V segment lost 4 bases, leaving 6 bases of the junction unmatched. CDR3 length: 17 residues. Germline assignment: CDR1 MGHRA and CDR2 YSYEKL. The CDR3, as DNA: TGCGCCAGCAGCCGAGGACTAGCGGGAAGAAACCAAGAGACCCAGTACTTC. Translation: CASSRGLAGRNQETQYF.

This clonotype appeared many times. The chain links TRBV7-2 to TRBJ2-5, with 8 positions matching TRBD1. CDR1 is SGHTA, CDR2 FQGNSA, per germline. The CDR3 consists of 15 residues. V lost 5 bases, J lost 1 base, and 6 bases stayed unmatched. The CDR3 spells CASSTGQGGQETQYF. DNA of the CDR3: TGTGCCAGCAGCACCGGACAGGGAGGCCAAGAGACCCAGTACTTC.

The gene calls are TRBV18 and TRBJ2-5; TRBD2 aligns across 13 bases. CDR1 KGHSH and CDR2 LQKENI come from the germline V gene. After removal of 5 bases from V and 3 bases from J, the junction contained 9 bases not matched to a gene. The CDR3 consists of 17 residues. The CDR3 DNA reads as TGTGCCAGCTCAACCCGGACTAGCGGGAGACGAAAAGAGACCCAGTACTTC. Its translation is CASSTRTSGRRKETQYF.

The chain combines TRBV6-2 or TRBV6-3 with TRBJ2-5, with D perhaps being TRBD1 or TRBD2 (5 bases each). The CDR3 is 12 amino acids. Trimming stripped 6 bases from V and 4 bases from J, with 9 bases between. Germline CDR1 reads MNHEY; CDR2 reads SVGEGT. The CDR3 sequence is CASRWDAETQYF. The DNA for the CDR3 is TGTGCCAGCAGGTGGGACGCAGAGACCCAGTACTTC.

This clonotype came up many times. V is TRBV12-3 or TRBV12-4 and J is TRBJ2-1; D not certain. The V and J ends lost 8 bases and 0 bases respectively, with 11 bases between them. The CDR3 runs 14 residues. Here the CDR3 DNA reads TGTGCCAGCGCAGACCGGAGCTCCTACAATGAGCAGTTCTTC. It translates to CASADRSSYNEQFF.

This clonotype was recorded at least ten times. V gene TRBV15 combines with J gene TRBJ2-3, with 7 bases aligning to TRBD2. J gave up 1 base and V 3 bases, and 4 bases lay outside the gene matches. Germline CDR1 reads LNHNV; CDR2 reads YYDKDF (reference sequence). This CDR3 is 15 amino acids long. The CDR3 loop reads CATSSREAGTDTQYF. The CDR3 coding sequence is TGTGCCACCAGCAGCCGGGAGGCCGGCACAGATACGCAGTATTTT.

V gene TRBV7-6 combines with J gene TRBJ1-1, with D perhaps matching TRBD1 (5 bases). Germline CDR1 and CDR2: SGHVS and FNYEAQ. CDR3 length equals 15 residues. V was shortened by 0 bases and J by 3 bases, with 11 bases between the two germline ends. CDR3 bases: TGTGCCAGCAGCTTAGCGCGGCAGGGCTACACTGAAGCTTTCTTT. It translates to CASSLARQGYTEAFF.